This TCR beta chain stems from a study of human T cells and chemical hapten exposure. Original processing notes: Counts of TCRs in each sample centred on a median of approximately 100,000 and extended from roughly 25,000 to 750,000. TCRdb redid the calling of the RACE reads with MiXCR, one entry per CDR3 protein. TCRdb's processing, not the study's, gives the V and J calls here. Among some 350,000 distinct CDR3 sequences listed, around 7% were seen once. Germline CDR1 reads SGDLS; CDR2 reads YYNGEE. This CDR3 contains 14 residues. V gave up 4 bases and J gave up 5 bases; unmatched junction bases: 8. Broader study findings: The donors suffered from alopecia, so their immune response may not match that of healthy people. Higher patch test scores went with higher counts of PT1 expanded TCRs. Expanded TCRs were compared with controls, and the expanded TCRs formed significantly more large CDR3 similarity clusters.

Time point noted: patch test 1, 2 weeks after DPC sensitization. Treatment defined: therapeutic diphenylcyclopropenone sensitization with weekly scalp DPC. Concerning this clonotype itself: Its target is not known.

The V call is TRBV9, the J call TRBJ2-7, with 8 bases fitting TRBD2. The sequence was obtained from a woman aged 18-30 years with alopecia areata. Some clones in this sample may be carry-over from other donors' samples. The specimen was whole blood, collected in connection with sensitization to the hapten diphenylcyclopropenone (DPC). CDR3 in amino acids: CASSKTSGPHEQYF. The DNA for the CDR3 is TGTGCCAGCAGCAAAACTAGCGGTCCCCACGAGCAGTACTTC.